The next 19 T cell receptor beta chains were all read from a single sample in a study of vaccination and CD4 T cells after COVID-19. The treatment: roughly ten-day PBMC culture with coronavirus spike peptide pools or control peptides (ViraFEST assay). Sequenced with the Oncomine TCR Beta short-read assay was DNA taken from cultured CD4+ T cells. TCRdb re-analysed the PCR reads in MiXCR, keeping a single row per CDR3 protein. The sample consists of around 9,700 distinct CDR3 sequences, about 25% of them appearing once. Antigens for these TCRs are unknown. The sample consisted of CD4+ T cells from blood, cultured in vitro, taken after SARS-CoV-2 vaccination. Every receptor here comes from a human donor who had recovered from COVID-19.

By sample share, this clonotype is medium-sized. This rearrangement joins TRBV6-2 or TRBV6-3 to TRBJ2-7; 8 nucleotides line up with TRBD1. Germline V gene sequence: CDR1 MNHEY, CDR2 SVGEGT. After removal of 8 bases from V and 4 bases from J, the junction contained 4 bases not matched to a gene. There are 12 residues in the CDR3. The CDR3 DNA sequence: TGTGCCAGCGGGGACAGGCTGTACGAGCAGTACTTC. Amino acid sequence: CASGDRLYEQYF.

This clonotype was picked up a small number of times. This chain connects TRBV24-1 to TRBJ2-3; TRBD1 is a possible D gene (6 bases). The CDR3 has 17 residues. Trimming took off 3 bases at V and 7 bases at J, with 22 bases between the two ends. The germline gives CDR1 KGHDR, CDR2 SFDVKD. CDR3 region: CATSDPLPGQPGHTQYF. In DNA form, the CDR3 reads TGTGCCACCAGTGATCCCCTCCCGGGACAACCAGGACATACGCAGTATTTT.

With respect to this clonotype: Since the CDR3 does not end with the conserved phenylalanine or tryptophan, this likely comes from a read error. The chain joins TRBV14 to TRBJ2-7, with TRBD1 as a possible D gene (5 bases). The CDR3 runs 13 residues. Trimming took off 4 bases at V and 10 bases at J, with 17 bases between the two ends. Germline V gene sequence: CDR1 SGHDN, CDR2 FVKESK. In DNA form, the CDR3 reads TGTGCCAGCAGCCCCCTTTACCAGGGTGTCCAGTACCTC. This translates into CASSPLYQGVQYL.

The V and J genes are TRBV28 and TRBJ2-7; 15 positions match TRBD2. V dropped 3 bases and J dropped 0; count of bases not matched to a gene: 12. The germline V gene has CDR1 MDHEN and CDR2 SYDVKM. The CDR3 has 20 amino acids. Here the CDR3 DNA reads TGTGCCAGCAGTTTGGGCTTTAGGACTAGCGGGAGGGAGAGCTCCTACGAGCAGTACTTC. The encoded protein is CASSLGFRTSGRESSYEQYF.

V usage is TRBV20-1 and J usage is TRBJ2-3, with D possibly being TRBD2 (6 bases). CDR1 and CDR2 (germline): DFQATT, SNEGSKA (reference sequence). The CDR3 is made up of 14 amino acids. Trimming took off 6 bases at V and 0 bases at J, with 13 bases between the two ends. The CDR3 loop reads CSARTLASTDTQYF. The CDR3 region has the DNA TGCAGTGCCCGAACCCTAGCGAGCACAGATACGCAGTATTTT.

This clonotype ranks as medium-sized. The rearrangement links TRBV7-9 to TRBJ2-7; D uncertain. Germline V lookup: CDR1 SEHNR, CDR2 FQNEAQ (reference sequence). Deletions cut 5 bases from V and 5 bases from J, with 19 bases between. This CDR3 contains 15 residues. The CDR3 coding sequence is TGTGCCAGCAGCGCCTACCTTCCCTCGTGGAACGAGCAGTACTTC. It translates to CASSAYLPSWNEQYF.

As regards this clonotype: A much bigger clone sits one base away, suggesting this may be a read error. The chain carries TRBV20-1 and TRBJ2-5; a weak D match, TRBD2 (6 bases). CDR1 is DFQATT, CDR2 SNEGSKA, per germline (reference sequence). The CDR3 sequence is 14 residues long. The CDR3 DNA sequence: TGCAATGCTGGGGGGAGCAAACTAGGGGAGACCCAGTACTTC. This translates into CNAGGSKLGETQYF.

This clonotype has a handful of counts. This chain links TRBV4-3 with TRBJ2-5, with 10 bases that match TRBD2. The V and J ends lost 4 bases and 5 bases, in that order; junction bases with no gene match: 22. Germline assignment: CDR1 LGHNA and CDR2 YSLEER. The CDR3 is 20 residues long. CDR3 loop: CASSRSPPSTSGPAGETQYF. The CDR3 nucleotides are TGCGCCAGCAGCCGGTCGCCTCCTTCGACTAGCGGGCCAGCGGGGGAGACCCAGTACTTC.

This rearrangement joins TRBV20-1 to TRBJ2-3; TRBD2 matches 7 bases. CDR1 DFQATT and CDR2 SNEGSKA come from the germline V gene (reference sequence). The CDR3 contains 16 residues. V trimming: 0 bases; J trimming: 2 bases; junction bases outside the gene matches: 8. The CDR3 DNA is TGCAGTGCTAGAGATTTGCGAGGGAGGGCCACAGATACGCAGTATTTT. Amino acids: CSARDLRGRATDTQYF.

The gene calls are TRBV6-1 and TRBJ2-5, with D perhaps matching TRBD1 (6 bases). Germline V lookup: CDR1 MNHNS, CDR2 SASEGT. Trimming removed 7 bases from V and 4 bases from J, with 16 bases in between. The CDR3 has 14 amino acids. CDR3 loop: CASKLTGLGETQYF. CDR3 nucleotide sequence: TGTGCCAGCAAACTTACAGGGCTGGGAGAGACCCAGTACTTC.

The V gene is TRBV29-1, the J gene TRBJ1-5; D gene unclear. CDR1 is SQVTM, CDR2 ANQGSEA, per germline. Trimming left V 0 bases short and J 0 bases short, with 3 bases between. CDR3 size: 13 residues. The CDR3 protein is CSVEDSSNQPQHF. As DNA, the CDR3 is TGCAGCGTTGAAGACAGTAGCAATCAGCCCCAGCATTTT. The full variable domain, in which reference TRBV29-1 and TRBJ1-5 provide the parts outside the CDR3, is SAVISQKPSRDICQRGTSLTIQCQVDSQVTMMFWYRQQPGQSLTLIATANQGSEATYESGFVIDKFPISRPNLTFSTLTVSNMSPEDSSIYLCSVEDSSNQPQHFGDGTRLSIL.

In this sample, this clonotype turned up a few times. This chain's CDR3 is CASSPQGSLGAEQFF. CDR3 coding DNA: TGTGCCAGCAGCCCCCAGGGATCCCTCGGGGCCGAGCAGTTCTTC. The chain recombines TRBV11-3 with TRBJ2-1; D may correspond to TRBD1 or TRBD2 (5 bases each). This CDR3 spans 15 amino acids. Germline CDR1 and CDR2: SGHNT and YENEEA. V was shortened by 5 bases and J by 10 bases, with 21 bases between the two germline ends.

The chain employs TRBV11-3 and TRBJ2-7; 7 bases are a match to TRBD2. The V segment lost 0 bases and the J segment 1 base; nucleotides outside the gene matches: 9. Germline-derived CDR1 and CDR2 are SGHNT and YENEEA. The CDR3 has 17 amino acids. DNA for the CDR3: TGTGCCAGCAGCTTAGATCGAGCGGGGCGTTCGTCCTACGAGCAGTACTTC. Translation: CASSLDRAGRSSYEQYF.

This clonotype has a handful of counts. This rearrangement joins TRBV6-5 to TRBJ2-6; possibly TRBD1 for D (5 bases). V shed 4 bases and J shed 1 base, with 11 bases lying between them. Germline lookup yields CDR1 MNHEY and CDR2 SVGAGI. This CDR3 contains 16 residues. The CDR3 nucleotides read TGTGCCAGCAGTTCTCGCACAGGATCTGGGGCCAACGTCCTGACTTTC. Residues: CASSSRTGSGANVLTF.

The chain is built from TRBV7-8 and TRBJ2-7, with 16 bases that match TRBD2. The germline CDR1 and CDR2 sequences are SGHVS and FQNEAQ. V lost 5 bases and J lost 2; bases outside the gene matches: 6. This CDR3 has 17 amino acids. As DNA, the CDR3 is TGTGCCAGCAGCACCGGGACTAGCGGGAGGGCACCCTACGAGCAGTACTTC. It yields the protein CASSTGTSGRAPYEQYF.

This chain joins TRBV11-3 and TRBJ2-7, with D perhaps TRBD2 (5 bases). Germline CDR1 and CDR2: SGHNT and YENEEA. CDR3 length: 19 amino acids. Trimming took off 1 base at V and 6 bases at J, with 28 bases between the two ends. CDR3 in amino acids: CASSLGGGEAGIPTREQYF. CDR3 DNA: TGTGCCAGCAGCTTAGGGGGTGGGGAAGCCGGGATCCCCACACGCGAGCAGTACTTC. Full variable domain (outside the CDR3, taken from reference TRBV11-3 and TRBJ2-7): EAGVVQSPRYKIIEKKQPVAFWCNPISGHNTLYWYLQNLGQGPELLIRYENEEAVDDSQLPKDRFSAERLKGVDSTLKIQPAELGDSAVYLCASSLGGGEAGIPTREQYFGPGTRLTVT.

This clonotype has only a few counts. The chain uses TRBV20-1 and TRBJ1-5, with 7 bases identical to TRBD1. With V trimmed by 7 bases and J by 1 base, 16 bases remained unmatched. CDR3 length: 17 residues. Germline loops: CDR1 DFQATT, CDR2 SNEGSKA (reference sequence). As DNA, the CDR3 is TGCAGTGTCCCGAAGGGACAGCTCGCCTGGAGCAATCAGCCCCAGCATTTT. The encoded protein is CSVPKGQLAWSNQPQHF.

Relative to its sample, this clonotype is medium-sized. The chain is built from TRBV28 and TRBJ2-7; TRBD2 matches at 7 bases. The CDR3 totals 16 residues. The ends lost 6 bases at V and 2 bases at J; junction bases unmatched: 13. The germline V gene has CDR1 MDHEN and CDR2 SYDVKM. The CDR3 DNA reads TGTGCCAGCAGCCTAGACCCGCTAGCGGTCACCTACGAGCAGTACTTC. Its protein is CASSLDPLAVTYEQYF.

CDR3 sequence reads: CSATRLSSGGAFRETQYF. In nucleotides, the CDR3 is TGCAGTGCTACCAGACTATCTAGCGGGGGGGCCTTCCGAGAGACCCAGTACTTC. The chain joins TRBV20-1 to TRBJ2-5, with 12 bases aligning to TRBD2. The CDR3 runs to 18 residues. V lost 4 bases, J lost 4 bases, and 16 bases stayed unmatched. Germline CDR1 and CDR2: DFQATT and SNEGSKA (reference sequence).